The clone carrying this T cell receptor beta chain was counted ten times or more. Its antigen is undetermined. A read error may produce the germline difference seen at one junction end. TCR beta CDR3 region amplification was performed from RNA transcripts. The TCR CDR3 first-round RT-PCR relied on the HTBI primer set. MiXCR, run by TCRdb on the multiplex PCR reads, gives a single entry per CDR3 protein. The sample contains fewer than 750,000 distinct CDR3 sequences, roughly 15% of which appear only once. These data belong to a study of T cells in Graves' hyperthyroidism and ophthalmopathy. Overall study findings and caveats: The majority of expanded thyroid clonotypes above 0.001 also appeared in blood.

This sequence originates from a middle-aged woman with Graves' ophthalmopathy. The sequenced sample consisted of blood.

CDR3 protein: CASSPPDRDYEQYF. DNA for the CDR3: TGTGCCAGCAGTCCTCCAGACAGGGACTACGAGCAGTACTTC. The chain is built from TRBV5-1 and TRBJ2-7; 7 bases map to TRBD1. Germline lookup yields CDR1 SGHRS and CDR2 YFSETQ. The CDR3 sequence is 14 residues long.